The present T cell receptor beta chain was sequenced within a study of blood T cell repertoires in COVID-19. CDR3 size: 16 residues. The germline V gene encodes CDR1 LNHDA and CDR2 SQIVND (reference sequence). V lost 6 bases to trimming and J lost 0 bases; unmatched junction nucleotides: 3. Produced via immunoSEQ multiplex PCR; TCRdb's table is partial and in-frame only. Seen here are about 170,000 clones, more than 70% observed once, and the top ten hold approximately 10%. The receptor was derived from a woman at least 80 years old with active or convalescent COVID-19. V and J are TRBV19 and TRBJ2-6, with 9 bases lining up with TRBD2. The sequencing sample was made of peripheral blood. CDR3 sequence reads: CASSGGRASGANVLTF. CDR3 bases: TGTGCCAGTAGCGGCGGGAGGGCCTCTGGGGCCAACGTCCTGACTTTC.